One sample yielded the 5 T cell receptor beta chains listed below, sequenced in a study of blood T cell repertoires in COVID-19. Data came from immunoSEQ multiplex PCR; TCRdb stores just in-frame clones and leaves some out. Of about 170,000 clones listed, around 82% are singletons. The specimen sequenced was peripheral blood. The source is a woman in her forties with COVID-19, enrolled during active disease.

This rearrangement joins TRBV9 to TRBJ1-1; 7 positions agree with TRBD1. CDR1 is SGDLS and CDR2 is YYNGEE in the germline V gene. The CDR3 extends over 14 amino acids. The V gene end was trimmed by 0 bases and the J gene end by 5 bases; junction bases not matched to a gene: 4. The CDR3 protein is CASSVGGGRTEAFF. The CDR3 nucleotides are TGTGCCAGCAGCGTAGGAGGGGGCAGGACTGAAGCTTTCTTT. The entire variable domain, with the rest obtained from reference TRBV9 and TRBJ1-1, is as follows: DSGVTQTPKHLITATGQRVTLRCSPRSGDLSVYWYQQSLDQGLQFLIQYYNGEERAKGNILERFSAQQFPDLHSELNLSSLELGDSALYFCASSVGGGRTEAFFGQGTRLTVV.

The DNA for the CDR3 is TGTGCCAGCAGCCCCTTTAGCGGGAGACCCTACAATGAGCAGTTCTTC. It is translated as CASSPFSGRPYNEQFF. The chain recombines TRBV3-1 (or the pseudogene TRBV3-2) with TRBJ2-1; 9 nucleotides align to TRBD2. V was clipped by 4 bases and J by 2 bases; unmatched bases: 6. The CDR3 loop spans 16 amino acids. Germline V CDR1 and CDR2: LGHDT, YNNKEL (reference sequence).

In this sample, this clone turned up a few times. The chain is built from TRBV19 and TRBJ1-5, with 10 positions matching TRBD1. Losses at the gene ends were 8 bases for V and 3 bases for J; bases not matched to a gene: 10. From germline, CDR1 is LNHDA and CDR2 SQIVND (reference sequence). The CDR3 spans 16 residues. CDR3 bases: TGTGCCAGTCATCGCCGACAGGGGGCTTTCAATCAGCCCCAGCATTTT. Its translation: CASHRRQGAFNQPQHF.

The rearrangement joins TRBV4-1 to TRBJ2-5; possible D gene TRBD2, 5 bases. The V end was cut by 4 bases, the J end by 1 base, with 10 bases between. Germline assignment: CDR1 MGHRA and CDR2 YSYEKL. The CDR3 spans 14 residues. This CDR3 reads CASSRASRQETQYF. CDR3 in DNA: TGCGCCAGCAGCCGAGCTAGCCGCCAAGAGACCCAGTACTTC.

The chain combines TRBV29-1 with TRBJ2-3; D perhaps matches TRBD2 (5 bases). Germline V gene data show CDR1 as SQVTM and CDR2 as ANQGSEA. Trimming cost V 6 bases and J 5 bases, with 12 bases left between them. This CDR3 spans 12 amino acids. CDR3 amino acids: CSVALGRDTQYF. The CDR3 DNA reads as TGCAGCGTCGCCCTGGGGAGAGATACGCAGTATTTT.